Listed here are 6 T cell receptor beta chains from one sample, sequenced in a study of T cells of healthy individuals. One entry per CDR3 protein results from TCRdb running MiXCR on the 5' RACE reads. The table lists roughly 87,000 distinct CDR3 sequences, 17% of them singletons. The source is a human donor in good health.

There are many counts of this clonotype. At one of its ends the junction is not consistent with the germline gene, which may arise from a read error. CDR3 sequence: CASSPERSSTQETQYF. Here the CDR3 DNA reads TGTGCCAGCAGCCCAGAGCGGAGCTCAACCCAAGAAACCCAGTACTTC. This chain joins TRBV11-2 and TRBJ2-5, with D maybe TRBD2 (5 bases). Per the germline V gene, CDR1 is SGHAT and CDR2 is FQNNGV. The CDR3 extends over 16 amino acids.

The table lists this clonotype with a few counts. The J gene is TRBJ2-3, the V gene TRBV28; perhaps TRBD1 as D (5 bases). The CDR3 contains 13 residues. Trimming removed 5 bases from V and 3 bases from J, with 9 bases in between. The V gene's germline CDR1 is MDHEN and CDR2 SYDVKM. The CDR3 region is CASSPAGTDTQYF. The CDR3, as DNA: TGTGCCAGCAGTCCCGCAGGGACAGATACGCAGTATTTT.

This clonotype occurred many times. V and J are TRBV28 and TRBJ2-7; D remains ambiguous. The CDR3 sequence is 11 residues long. Germline-derived CDR1 and CDR2 are MDHEN and SYDVKM. Trimming pared 8 bases from V and 0 bases from J, leaving 5 bases between. CDR3 sequence: CASASSYEQYF. The CDR3 nucleotides read TGTGCCAGCGCGTCCTCCTACGAGCAGTACTTC.

The chain carries TRBV20-1 and TRBJ2-2; 12 nucleotides agree with TRBD1. V lost 0 bases and J lost 4; bases outside the gene matches: 6. CDR1 is DFQATT and CDR2 is SNEGSKA in the germline V gene (reference sequence). The CDR3 consists of 17 residues. CDR3 in DNA: TGCAGTGCTAGAGATCCCGGGACAGGGGGCTTCACCGGGGAGCTGTTTTTT. Translated, it gives CSARDPGTGGFTGELFF.

The chain couples TRBV20-1 to TRBJ1-5; D is uncertain. CDR1 is DFQATT, CDR2 SNEGSKA, per germline (reference sequence). V gave up 6 bases and J gave up 6 bases, with 18 bases separating them. The CDR3 consists of 14 residues. In nucleotides, the CDR3 is TGCAGTGCCGTACCCGCGCCGGGCAGTCAGCCCCAGCATTTT. Protein product: CSAVPAPGSQPQHF.

The chain recombines TRBV12-3 or TRBV12-4 with TRBJ2-1; D unclear. The CDR3 runs to 13 residues. V was cut by 0 bases and J by 13 bases, with 13 bases left in between. The CDR3 reads CASSLAVSAIQFF. The CDR3 region has the DNA TGTGCCAGCAGTTTAGCGGTCTCTGCGATACAGTTCTTC.